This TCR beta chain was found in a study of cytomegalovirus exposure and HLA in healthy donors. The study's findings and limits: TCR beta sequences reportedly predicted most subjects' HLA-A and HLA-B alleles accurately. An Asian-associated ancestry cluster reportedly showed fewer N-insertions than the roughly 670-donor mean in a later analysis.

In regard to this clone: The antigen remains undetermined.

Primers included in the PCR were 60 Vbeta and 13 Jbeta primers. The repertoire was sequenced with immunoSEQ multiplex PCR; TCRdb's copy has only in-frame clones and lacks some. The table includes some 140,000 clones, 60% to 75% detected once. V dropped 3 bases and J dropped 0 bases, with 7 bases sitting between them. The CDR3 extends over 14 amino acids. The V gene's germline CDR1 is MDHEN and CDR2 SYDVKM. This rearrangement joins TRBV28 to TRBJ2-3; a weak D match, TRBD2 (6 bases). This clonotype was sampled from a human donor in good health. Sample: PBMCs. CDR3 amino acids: CASSFAGSTDTQYF. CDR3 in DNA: TGTGCCAGCAGTTTCGCGGGGAGCACAGATACGCAGTATTTT.